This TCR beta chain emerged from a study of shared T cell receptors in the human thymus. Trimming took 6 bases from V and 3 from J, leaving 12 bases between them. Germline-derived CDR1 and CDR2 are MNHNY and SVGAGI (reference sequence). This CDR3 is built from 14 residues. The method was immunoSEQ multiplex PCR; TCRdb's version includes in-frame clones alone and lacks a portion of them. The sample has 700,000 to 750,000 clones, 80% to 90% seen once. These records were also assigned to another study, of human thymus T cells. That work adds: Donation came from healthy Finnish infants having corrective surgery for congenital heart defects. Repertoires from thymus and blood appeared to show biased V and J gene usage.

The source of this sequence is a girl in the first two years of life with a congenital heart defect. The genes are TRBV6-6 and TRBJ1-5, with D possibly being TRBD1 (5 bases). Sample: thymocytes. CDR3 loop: CASSLRQINQPQHF. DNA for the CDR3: TGTGCCAGCAGCCTCCGACAGATCAATCAGCCCCAGCATTTT.